A single sample is the source of the 2 T cell receptor beta chains below, sequenced in a study of radiation and T cells in renal cell carcinoma. The time point here: baseline pretreatment blood. Described treatment: 15 Gy SBRT to primary tumor, nephrectomy 4 weeks later. The assay was immunoSEQ multiplex PCR, and TCRdb's table has in-frame clones only and misses some. The sample records around 160,000 clones, approximately 90% being singletons. The sample was blood, taken from a patient whose treatment included radiotherapy and nephrectomy. These receptors were collected from an older woman with renal cell carcinoma.

The chain carries TRBV14 and TRBJ1-2; D is uncertain. The germline gives CDR1 SGHDN, CDR2 FVKESK. Trimming took 0 bases from V and 8 from J, leaving 16 bases between them. The CDR3 has 15 residues. CDR3 DNA: TGTGCCAGCAGCCAAGATCTTATGGGGATTGTCGGCTACACCTTC. This gives the protein CASSQDLMGIVGYTF.

This chain connects TRBV19 to TRBJ1-2; 9 bases are shared with TRBD1. With 10 bases clipped from V and 7 bases from J, the junction kept 7 bases outside the gene matches. The CDR3 covers 12 residues. Looked up from germline, CDR1 is LNHDA and CDR2 is SQIVND (reference sequence). The chain's CDR3 is CATPGQGTGYTF. The CDR3 region has the DNA TGTGCCACTCCGGGACAGGGTACTGGCTACACCTTC.